The source of this T cell receptor (beta chain) is a study of identical twins. TCRdb re-derived calls from the 5' RACE reads in MiXCR, one entry per CDR3 protein. The repertoire has 400,000 to 650,000 distinct CDR3 sequences, under 25% of them found once; the top ten carry 0.8% to 1%. The CDR3 totals 19 residues. The V end was cut by 0 bases, the J end by 8 bases, with 28 bases between. Germline V gives CDR1 MNHEY, CDR2 SVGAGI. These sequences were also reported in another study, on T cells expressing NK-cell markers.

Sample: CD4+ T cells sorted from blood. The clonotype comes from a woman under 30 in good health. The chain couples TRBV6-5 to TRBJ1-1; D possibly corresponds to TRBD1 (6 bases). In DNA, the CDR3 is TGTGCCAGCAGTTACTCCCCGGACAGATGGGGGACTCGGAGAGCCGAAGCTTTCTTT. Encoded protein: CASSYSPDRWGTRRAEAFF.